Below are 17 T cell receptor beta chains sequenced from a single sample in a study of CD8 T cells in ankylosing spondylitis. Regarding the study as a whole: Among TCR beta sequences, a motif of eight highly homologous variants appeared characteristic of ankylosing spondylitis blood.

TCRdb fed the 5' RACE reads into MiXCR, producing one record per CDR3 protein. The table lists around 770,000 distinct CDR3 sequences, 19% of them singletons. The antigens of these receptors remain unknown. The sequenced sample was blood, either unsorted or a sorted T cell fraction (not recorded which). The receptors shown here come from a male donor with ankylosing spondylitis.

This clonotype was counted ten times or more. The rearrangement joins TRBV20-1 to TRBJ2-1; D gene ambiguous. The CDR3 covers 10 residues. From germline, CDR1 is DFQATT and CDR2 SNEGSKA (reference sequence). Trimming took 1 base from V and 9 from J, leaving 4 bases between them. The CDR3 DNA sequence: TGCAGTGCTAGAGTGGGTGAGCAGTTCTTC. Protein sequence: CSARVGEQFF.

This clonotype was seen more than once but under ten times. This chain links TRBV25-1 with TRBJ2-2; tentatively, D is TRBD1 or TRBD2 (5 bases each). The CDR3 has 15 residues. The V end lost 7 bases, the J end lost 4 bases, and 16 bases lay between the germline ends. Looked up from germline, CDR1 is MGHDK and CDR2 is SYGVNS. The CDR3 DNA is TGTGCCAGCACCTCCGGGACCCAACTCACCGGGGAGCTGTTTTTT. It translates to CASTSGTQLTGELFF. Full variable domain (rest looked up from reference TRBV25-1 and TRBJ2-2): EADIYQTPRYLVIGTGKKITLECSQTMGHDKMYWYQQDPGMELHLIHYSYGVNSTEKGDLSSESTVSRIRTEHFPLTLESARPSHTSQYLCASTSGTQLTGELFFGEGSRLTVL.

This clonotype was counted between two and nine times. The V call is TRBV4-2, the J call TRBJ1-4, with 8 nucleotides matching TRBD1. V lost 7 bases to trimming and J lost 8 bases; unmatched junction nucleotides: 9. Germline loops: CDR1 LGHNA, CDR2 YNFKEQ. The CDR3 totals 14 residues. CDR3 DNA sequence: TGTGCCAGCAACCAGGGGGCAGTGGGAGAAAAACTGTTTTTT. Its protein product is CASNQGAVGEKLFF.

In this sample, this clonotype turned up a few times. V gene TRBV20-1 combines with J gene TRBJ2-4; 12 bases fit TRBD1. The V segment lost 1 base and the J segment 13 bases; nucleotides outside the gene matches: 8. The germline V gene has CDR1 DFQATT and CDR2 SNEGSKA (reference sequence). The CDR3 runs 14 residues. The CDR3 DNA reads as TGCAGTGCTAGAGCCGGGACAGGGGGCCAGGGACAGTACTTC. Residues: CSARAGTGGQGQYF.

A few counts support this clonotype. This chain connects TRBV5-4 to TRBJ2-1, with 9 bases lining up with TRBD1. The CDR3 runs to 13 residues. V shed 9 bases and J 5 bases; nucleotides not matched to a gene: 6. Germline V gene sequence: CDR1 SGHNT, CDR2 YYREEE (reference sequence). The DNA of the CDR3 is TGTGCCACCGGGACAGGGTGGGACAATGAGCAGTTCTTC. Translating gives CATGTGWDNEQFF.

This clonotype was detected only a few times. The rearrangement joins TRBV11-2 to TRBJ2-3; a possible D gene is TRBD1 (5 bases). This CDR3 contains 14 residues. Germline lookup yields CDR1 SGHAT and CDR2 FQNNGV. Trimming stripped 5 bases from V and 4 bases from J, with 13 bases between. CDR3 residues: CASSRTPPPDTQYF. The CDR3 coding sequence is TGTGCCAGCAGCCGGACACCGCCCCCAGATACGCAGTATTTT.

V usage is TRBV5-5 and J usage is TRBJ1-4; 9 nucleotides line up with TRBD1. Germline V gene data show CDR1 as SGHKS and CDR2 as YYEKEE (reference sequence). The V segment lost 3 bases and the J segment 1 base; nucleotides outside the gene matches: 10. The CDR3 spans 18 residues. CDR3 bases: TGTGCCAGCAGCTCGTGGGGACAGGGCTCGGGAACTAATGAAAAACTGTTTTTT. It specifies CASSSWGQGSGTNEKLFF.

This clonotype was detected only a few times. The gene calls are TRBV5-1 and TRBJ2-7; tentatively, D is TRBD1 (6 bases). Germline V CDR1 and CDR2: SGHRS, YFSETQ. The V and J ends lost 4 bases and 0 bases respectively, with 11 bases between them. This CDR3 is built from 14 residues. The CDR3 protein is CASSPWTASYEQYF. In DNA, the CDR3 is TGCGCCAGCAGCCCCTGGACAGCCTCCTACGAGCAGTACTTC.

In DNA form, the CDR3 reads TGCAGCGTTGACGGGGCTGAAGCTTTCTTT. This encodes CSVDGAEAFF. The chain joins TRBV29-1 to TRBJ1-1, with unresolved D. CDR3 length: 10 amino acids. Trimming took 3 bases from V and 6 from J, leaving 5 bases between them. Germline values: CDR1 SQVTM, CDR2 ANQGSEA.

This clonotype showed up just a few times. This chain connects TRBV30 to TRBJ1-3; the match to TRBD1 covers 7 bases. This CDR3 has 14 residues. Germline V gene data show CDR1 as GTSNPN and CDR2 as SVGIG (reference sequence). J lost 2 bases, V lost 3 bases, and 4 bases had no gene match. CDR3 coding DNA: TGTGCCTGGAGACCAGGGGGAACTGGAAACACCATATATTTT. Its protein product is CAWRPGGTGNTIYF.

The chain is built from TRBV10-2 and TRBJ2-3; TRBD2 matches 7 bases. The germline gives CDR1 WSHSY, CDR2 SAAADI. The CDR3 has 14 residues. V dropped 8 bases and J dropped 4; count of bases not matched to a gene: 9. The CDR3 bases are TGCGCCAGCCTGGCGAGCGGGGCCCCAGATACGCAGTATTTT. Translation gives CASLASGAPDTQYF.

This clonotype turned up a few times. V gene TRBV4-1 combines with J gene TRBJ2-2; D not resolved. The germline V gene has CDR1 MGHRA and CDR2 YSYEKL. This CDR3 contains 15 residues. V lost 0 bases to trimming and J lost 1 base, with 6 bases between them. CDR3 bases: TGCGCCAGCAGCCAAGACCCGGAGAACACCGGGGAGCTGTTTTTT. This sequence encodes CASSQDPENTGELFF.

This clonotype has more than one count but fewer than ten. The rearrangement joins TRBV29-1 to TRBJ2-1; 14 nucleotides align to TRBD2. Trimming at V came to 6 bases and at J to 4 bases, leaving 2 bases not matched to a gene. Per the germline V gene, CDR1 is SQVTM and CDR2 is ANQGSEA. This CDR3 contains 14 residues. The CDR3 coding sequence is TGCAGCGTGTGGACTAGCGGGGGGTACAATGAGCAGTTCTTC. Its protein product is CSVWTSGGYNEQFF.

This clonotype has just a few counts. CDR3 loop: CASSLGGLLSHEQYF. Written as DNA, the CDR3 is TGTGCCAGCAGTTTGGGTGGGCTTTTGTCCCACGAGCAGTACTTC. This chain joins TRBV12-3 or TRBV12-4 and TRBJ2-7; D ambiguous. This CDR3 region has 15 residues. V lost 3 bases and J 5 bases, leaving 17 bases between the germline ends.

The chain uses TRBV2 and TRBJ2-1, with D possibly being TRBD1 (6 bases). From germline, CDR1 is SNHLY and CDR2 FYNNEI. The V end lost 6 bases, the J end lost 6 bases, and 9 bases lay between the germline ends. The length of the CDR3 is 12 residues. As DNA, the CDR3 is TGTGCCAGCAGACCGGACAGCAATGAGCAGTTCTTC. Protein product: CASRPDSNEQFF.

The table lists this clonotype with a few counts. The V gene is TRBV7-8, the J gene TRBJ2-7; the D gene is possibly TRBD1 (5 bases). The CDR3 sequence is 14 residues long. Trimming cost V 2 bases and J 2 bases, with 10 bases left between them. Germline CDR1 and CDR2: SGHVS and FQNEAQ. DNA of the CDR3: TGTGCCAGCAGCTTATGGGGCGAAGCCTACGAGCAGTACTTC. Its protein is CASSLWGEAYEQYF.

This clonotype was observed a handful of times. The genes are TRBV20-1 and TRBJ2-7, with D possibly matching TRBD1 (6 bases). In germline, CDR1 is DFQATT, CDR2 SNEGSKA (reference sequence). V was shortened by 0 bases and J by 2 bases, with 17 bases between the two germline ends. This CDR3 is 16 amino acids long. The CDR3 DNA follows: TGCAGTGCTAGAGATCCAAGCAGGGGAGAGGCCTACGAGCAGTACTTC. This sequence encodes CSARDPSRGEAYEQYF.